Below, 12 T cell receptor beta chains from the same sample are listed, as sequenced in a study of molecular identifiers for immune sequencing clone quantification. TCRdb re-called the PCR reads through MiXCR, storing one row per CDR3 protein. Here the sample spans hundreds of thousands of distinct CDR3 sequences, about 25% being singletons. The sequenced sample was naive CD8+ T cells from blood, with Jurkat cell RNA spiked in. Sample subset: FACS-sorted CD8+CD4-CCR7+CD45RA+ naive T cells. These receptors were taken from a human donor in good health. Some libraries in this study had Jurkat cell RNA spiked in.

On this clonotype: Relative to the germline gene, one junction end is altered; a read error may explain this. The rearrangement uses TRBV11-2 and TRBJ2-1; TRBD2 is a possible D gene (7 bases). Germline V lookup: CDR1 SGHAT, CDR2 FQNNGV. This CDR3 has 17 amino acids. CDR3 sequence reads: CASSPPLTGGVNNGQFF. CDR3 DNA: TGTGCCAGCAGCCCCCCGTTAACGGGGGGCGTGAACAATGGGCAGTTCTTC.

The table lists this clonotype with a few counts. The chain couples TRBV27 to TRBJ2-2; D not resolved. Germline loops: CDR1 MNHEY, CDR2 SMNVEV (reference sequence). This CDR3 has 13 amino acids. V lost 7 bases, J lost 2 bases, and 8 bases lay in between. CDR3 in amino acids: CASMRYNTGELFF. CDR3 DNA sequence: TGTGCCAGCATGAGATACAACACCGGGGAGCTGTTTTTT.

On this clonotype: A much larger clonotype is one base distant, so this may be a read error. This chain uses TRBV5-3 with TRBJ2-7; D gene ambiguous. TRBV5-3 is labeled an ORF, and its function is uncertain. This CDR3 region has 13 residues. V was shortened by 8 bases and J by 1 base, with 13 bases between the two germline ends. The CDR3 region is CASGPNPSYEQYF. CDR3 bases: TGTGCCAGCGGCCCGAACCCTTCCTACGAGCAGTACTTC.

The CDR3 DNA reads as TGTGCCAGCACTCATTATGGAGGTGGGTCGACCGGGGAGCTGTTTTTT. Encoded protein: CASTHYGGGSTGELFF. V and J are TRBV12-3 or TRBV12-4 and TRBJ2-2, with D perhaps matching TRBD2 (5 bases). Trimming removed 7 bases at V and 5 bases at J, with 20 bases between. The CDR3 is 16 residues long.

As for this clonotype: A much more abundant neighbour one base away suggests this may be a read error. The chain employs TRBV6-2 or TRBV6-3 and TRBJ1-5, with D uncertain. Germline CDR1 and CDR2: MNHEY and SVGEGT. This CDR3 comprises 16 residues. The V and J ends lost 7 bases and 3 bases respectively, with 19 bases between them. DNA of the CDR3: TGTGCCAGCATCCCGGCGCAGTCTTACTCCAATCAGCCCCAGCATTTT. Encoded protein: CASIPAQSYSNQPQHF.

To note about this clonotype: This CDR3 fails to terminate in the conserved phenylalanine or tryptophan, so it likely reflects a read error. The chain has TRBV15 and TRBJ2-3, with no clear D. V was shortened by 6 bases and J by 3 bases, with 13 bases between the two germline ends. This CDR3 contains 14 residues. Germline CDR1 LNHNV, CDR2 YYDKDF (reference sequence). CDR3 DNA: TGTGCCACCAGTCGCGGCAAGTCGACAGATACGCAGTATCTT. Protein sequence: CATSRGKSTDTQYL.

The rearrangement links TRBV21-1 to TRBJ2-3; TRBD2 is taken as the D call from the table, unchecked against the DNA. TRBV21-1 is recorded as a pseudogene. The CDR3 is made up of 17 amino acids. This CDR3 reads CASSKSSRDESTDTQYF. CDR3 nucleotide sequence: TGTGCCAGCAGCAAATCGTCCAGGGACGAGAGCACAGATACGCAGTATTTT.

The sample holds a few counts of this clonotype. Here the CDR3 reads CASSIGAGLTYEQYF. The CDR3 coding sequence is TGTGCCAGTAGTATTGGGGCAGGGCTAACCTACGAGCAGTACTTC. J is TRBJ2-7 and V is TRBV19; maybe TRBD1 (5 bases). This CDR3 region has 15 residues. CDR1 LNHDA and CDR2 SQIVND come from the germline V gene (reference sequence). V gave up 3 bases and J gave up 2 bases, with 14 bases separating them.

This clonotype was seen a few times. This chain uses TRBV12-3 or TRBV12-4 with TRBJ1-1, with D unresolved. V was shortened by 5 bases and J by 3 bases, with 7 bases between the two germline ends. The CDR3 consists of 12 residues. The CDR3 reads CASSTLDTEAFF. The CDR3, as DNA: TGTGCCAGCAGTACGCTGGACACTGAAGCTTTCTTT.

The V gene is TRBV20-1, the J gene TRBJ2-3; TRBD2 agrees at 12 bases. Germline-derived CDR1 and CDR2 are DFQATT and SNEGSKA (reference sequence). Losses at the gene ends were 5 bases for V and 5 bases for J; bases not matched to a gene: 14. This CDR3 is built from 17 residues. The CDR3 region is CSAPGGPSGRAIDTQYF. CDR3 DNA: TGCAGTGCTCCCGGAGGACCTAGCGGGAGGGCCATAGATACGCAGTATTTT.

This clonotype was recorded at least ten times. The chain combines TRBV4-1 with TRBJ2-7; D gene uncertain. This CDR3 spans 13 amino acids. Germline V gene data show CDR1 as MGHRA and CDR2 as YSYEKL. V was pared by 1 base and J by 7 bases, with 11 bases between. CDR3 in amino acids: CASSQGPEEEQYF. CDR3 in DNA: TGCGCCAGCAGCCAAGGGCCCGAGGAGGAGCAGTACTTC.

This chain uses TRBV9 with TRBJ2-3, with 10 bases matching TRBD2. V shed 6 bases, J shed 3 bases, and the junction held 10 bases outside the gene matches. Germline CDR1 is SGDLS and CDR2 is YYNGEE. The CDR3 runs to 16 residues. For the CDR3, the DNA is TGTGCCAGCACGGGGCCCGAACTAGCGGGGACAGATACGCAGTATTTT. Translating it yields CASTGPELAGTDTQYF.